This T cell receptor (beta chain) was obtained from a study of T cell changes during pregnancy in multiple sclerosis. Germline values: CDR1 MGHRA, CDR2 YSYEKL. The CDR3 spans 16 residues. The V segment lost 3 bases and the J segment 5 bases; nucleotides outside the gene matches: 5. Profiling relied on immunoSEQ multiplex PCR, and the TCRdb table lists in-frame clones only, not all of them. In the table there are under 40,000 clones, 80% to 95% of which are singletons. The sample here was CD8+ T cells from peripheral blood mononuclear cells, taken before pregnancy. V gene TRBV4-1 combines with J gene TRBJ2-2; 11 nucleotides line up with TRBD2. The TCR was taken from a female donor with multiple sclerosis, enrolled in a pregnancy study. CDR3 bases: TGCGCCAGCAGCCATGGACTAGCGGGTGGTACCGGGGAGCTGTTTTTT. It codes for CASSHGLAGGTGELFF.